In its sample, the clone carrying this T cell receptor beta chain was seen once. What it binds is unknown. This sample was included in a study of cytotoxic CD8 clonotypes in ibrutinib-treated CLL. Study findings and constraints: Baseline levels of clonality went above those of age-matched healthy donors and moved with circulating CD8+ T-cell counts. Shared public clonotypes were rare, and on treatment they either got smaller or stayed the same.

Profiled with immunoSEQ multiplex PCR; TCRdb holds only in-frame clones, not every one. Seen here are more than 85,000 clones, approximately 77% observed once, and the top ten hold 20% to 25%. The CDR3 totals 12 residues. Trimming pared 6 bases from V and 5 bases from J, leaving 11 bases between. Germline V gene lookup returns CDR1 WSHSY and CDR2 SAAADI. The sequencing used PBMCs, collected after 24 months of ibrutinib treatment. The TCR originated in a human donor with chronic lymphocytic leukemia. The chain joins TRBV10-2 to TRBJ2-7; a weak D match, TRBD1 (6 bases). In DNA form, the CDR3 reads TGCGCCAGCAGAACAGGGAATAACGAGCAGTACTTC. This encodes CASRTGNNEQYF.